The 27 T cell receptor beta chains in this list originate from one sample, sequenced in a study of control samples from healthy donors and cancer patients. Libraries were prepared by immunoSEQ multiplex PCR; TCRdb keeps only in-frame clonotypes and omits some of them. The sample lists 55,000 to 65,000 clones, more than 70% occurring once. The sample was PBMCs. The receptor source for this set is a woman aged 60 to 75 with lung cancer.

This clone has a handful of counts. Different DNA sequences within this sample yield the same CDR3. V is TRBV9 and J is TRBJ2-3; D possibly matches TRBD1 or TRBD2 (5 bases each). The CDR3 spans 14 residues. V dropped 2 bases and J dropped 3 bases, with 10 bases sitting between them. Looked up from germline, CDR1 is SGDLS and CDR2 is YYNGEE. The CDR3 coding sequence is TGTGCCAGCAGCGTTGTTGGGGGAACAGATACGCAGTATTTT. Protein product: CASSVVGGTDTQYF.

Only one count was recorded for this clone. J is TRBJ1-3 and V is TRBV5-1; D remains unclear. This CDR3 comprises 15 residues. Trimming left V 3 bases short and J 0 bases short, with 10 bases between. The germline V gene encodes CDR1 SGHRS and CDR2 YFSETQ. The CDR3 DNA is TGCGCCAGCAGCTCTGGACGGGACTCTGGAAACACCATATATTTT. Its protein product is CASSSGRDSGNTIYF.

J is TRBJ1-5 and V is TRBV7-9, with D unclear. V lost 1 base and J 3 bases, leaving 10 bases between the germline ends. The germline CDR1 and CDR2 sequences are SEHNR and FQNEAQ (reference sequence). This CDR3 has 15 amino acids. CDR3 region: CASSLDSTSNQPQHF. The CDR3 nucleotides read TGTGCCAGCAGCTTAGACAGTACCTCCAATCAGCCCCAGCATTTT. Using reference TRBV7-9 and TRBJ1-5 for the parts outside the CDR3, the full variable domain is DTGVSQNPRHKITKRGQNVTFRCDPISEHNRLYWYRQTLGQGPEFLTYFQNEAQLEKSRLLSDRFSAERPKGSFSTLEIQRTEQGDSAMYLCASSLDSTSNQPQHFGDGTRLSIL.

The chain has TRBV24-1 and TRBJ1-2; 8 nucleotides match TRBD1. J gave up 4 bases and V 6 bases, and 9 bases lay outside the gene matches. The CDR3 is 15 amino acids. Looked up from germline, CDR1 is KGHDR and CDR2 is SFDVKD. The CDR3: CATSLWGGTGYGYTF. CDR3 DNA: TGTGCCACCAGTCTCTGGGGCGGGACAGGCTATGGCTACACCTTC.

V usage is TRBV19 and J usage is TRBJ1-5, with D possibly TRBD1 on 5 matching bases. The CDR3 loop spans 15 amino acids. Germline CDR1 LNHDA, CDR2 SQIVND (reference sequence). Trimming took off 4 bases at V and 8 bases at J, with 18 bases between the two ends. For the CDR3, the DNA is TGTGCCAGTAGTACCCGGGGCAGGGATTGGGAGCCCCAGCATTTT. It translates to CASSTRGRDWEPQHF.

The chain uses TRBV5-1 and TRBJ1-6; 8 nucleotides agree with TRBD1. J lost 7 bases, V lost 1 base, and 1 base had no gene match. The CDR3 runs to 14 residues. CDR1 and CDR2 from the germline V gene are SGHRS and YFSETQ. CDR3 loop: CASSLSGGNSPLHF. The CDR3 nucleotides read TGCGCCAGCAGCTTGTCAGGGGGCAATTCACCCCTCCACTTT.

This chain joins TRBV6-6 and TRBJ2-7; 10 nucleotides align to TRBD1. Trimming removed 6 bases from V and 4 bases from J; junction bases left unmatched: 3. This CDR3 comprises 13 residues. From germline, CDR1 is MNHNY and CDR2 SVGAGI (reference sequence). The CDR3 here is CASSDRGPYEQYF. The CDR3 bases are TGTGCCAGCAGCGACAGGGGGCCGTACGAGCAGTACTTC.

This clone came up a few times. The V gene is TRBV7-8, the J gene TRBJ1-5, with D hard to call. The CDR3 runs 13 residues. Looked up from germline, CDR1 is SGHVS and CDR2 is FQNEAQ. V shed 5 bases and J shed 4 bases, with 9 bases lying between them. For the CDR3, the DNA is TGTGCCAGCAGCGTGGTAACAAATCAGCCCCAGCATTTT. Protein sequence: CASSVVTNQPQHF.

This chain joins TRBV10-2 and TRBJ2-1; D remains ambiguous. Trimming cost V 6 bases and J 6 bases, with 6 bases left between them. The CDR3 loop spans 11 amino acids. Germline values: CDR1 WSHSY, CDR2 SAAADI. The CDR3, as DNA: TGCGCCAGCAGCGACTTCAATGAGCAGTTCTTC. Residues: CASSDFNEQFF.

The chain carries TRBV29-1 and TRBJ2-7; perhaps D is TRBD1 or TRBD2 (5 bases each). Germline CDR1 is SQVTM and CDR2 is ANQGSEA. This CDR3 contains 12 residues. Trimming shortened V by 6 bases and J by 0 bases, and 9 bases separated the two germline ends. The CDR3 nucleotides are TGCAGCGTCGGGACGGTCTCCTACGAGCAGTACTTC. Protein product: CSVGTVSYEQYF.

The chain recombines TRBV9 with TRBJ2-3; the D gene is possibly TRBD2 (5 bases). CDR1 is SGDLS and CDR2 is YYNGEE in the germline V gene. The CDR3 runs 14 residues. V lost 3 bases to trimming and J lost 11 bases, with 19 bases between them. The CDR3 nucleotides are TGTGCCAGCAGCGAAGGTGGCTCGAGGACTGTGCAGTATTTT. It specifies CASSEGGSRTVQYF.

This clone was counted only a few times. The sample holds other DNA sequences that translate to the same CDR3. V and J are TRBV19 and TRBJ2-1; TRBD2 matches at 12 bases. The germline V gene has CDR1 LNHDA and CDR2 SQIVND (reference sequence). With 7 bases clipped from V and 0 bases from J, the junction kept 1 base outside the gene matches. The length of the CDR3 is 15 residues. CDR3 in DNA: TGTGCCAGTACACTAGCGGGAGGCTCCTACAATGAGCAGTTCTTC. This encodes CASTLAGGSYNEQFF. The full variable domain, rest sourced from reference TRBV19 and TRBJ2-1, is DGGITQSPKYLFRKEGQNVTLSCEQNLNHDAMYWYRQDPGQGLRLIYYSQIVNDFQKGDIAEGYSVSREKKESFPLTVTSAQKNPTAFYLCASTLAGGSYNEQFFGPGTRLTVL.

The V and J genes are TRBV18 and TRBJ1-1; TRBD1 is a possible D gene (5 bases). The germline V gene has CDR1 KGHSH and CDR2 LQKENI. This CDR3 comprises 13 residues. Trimming removed 5 bases at V and 3 bases at J, with 10 bases between. The CDR3 DNA follows: TGTGCCAGCTCAGGAAGCAGGGACACTGAAGCTTTCTTT. Translating gives CASSGSRDTEAFF.

CDR3 nucleotide sequence: TGTGCCACACACAGGGGGCTAAACTATGGCTACACCTTC. Its protein is CATHRGLNYGYTF. The J gene is TRBJ1-2, the V gene TRBV2; TRBD1 aligns across 9 bases. The CDR3 runs 13 residues. Trimming at V came to 10 bases and at J to 2 bases, leaving 5 bases not matched to a gene. Germline CDR1 reads SNHLY; CDR2 reads FYNNEI. Full variable domain (rest looked up from reference TRBV2 and TRBJ1-2): EPEVTQTPSHQVTQMGQEVILRCVPISNHLYFYWYRQILGQKVEFLVSFYNNEISEKSEIFDDQFSVERPDGSNFTLKIRSTKLEDSAMYFCATHRGLNYGYTFGSGTRLTVV.

The chain uses TRBV12-3 or TRBV12-4 and TRBJ2-1; D uncertain. V shed 4 bases and J shed 8 bases, with 9 bases lying between them. This CDR3 spans 12 amino acids. CDR3 in amino acids: CASSYSPYEQFF. For the CDR3, the DNA is TGTGCCAGCAGTTACTCCCCGTATGAGCAGTTCTTC.

This clone appeared once. V gene TRBV7-9 combines with J gene TRBJ1-5; D is ambiguous. Germline CDR1 SEHNR, CDR2 FQNEAQ (reference sequence). The CDR3 runs to 14 residues. V gave up 1 base and J gave up 2 bases, with 6 bases separating them. The CDR3 DNA reads as TGTGCCAGCAGCTTAGGGGCTGGCAATCAGCCCCAGCATTTT. Residues: CASSLGAGNQPQHF.

The chain has TRBV29-1 and TRBJ1-1; D ambiguous. Trimming removed 3 bases from V and 11 bases from J, with 10 bases in between. The CDR3 is 10 residues long. The germline CDR1 and CDR2 sequences are SQVTM and ANQGSEA. The CDR3 loop is CSVDTRRAFF. The DNA for the CDR3 is TGCAGCGTTGATACCCGACGGGCTTTCTTT.

The chain carries TRBV5-1 and TRBJ1-5; no definite D call. CDR3 length: 14 residues. The germline V gene has CDR1 SGHRS and CDR2 YFSETQ. With 1 base removed from V and 5 bases from J, the gap between germline ends came to 10 bases. The CDR3 loop is CASSLSAGYQPQHF. CDR3 bases: TGCGCCAGCAGCTTGTCTGCGGGCTATCAGCCCCAGCATTTT.

The chain joins TRBV19 to TRBJ2-7; TRBD1 agrees at 8 bases. V trimming: 8 bases; J trimming: 0 bases; junction bases outside the gene matches: 9. Germline CDR1 LNHDA, CDR2 SQIVND (reference sequence). The CDR3 extends over 15 amino acids. CDR3 residues: CASSDGTGDSYEQYF. DNA of the CDR3: TGTGCCAGTTCTGACGGGACAGGCGACTCCTACGAGCAGTACTTC.

V gene TRBV2 combines with J gene TRBJ1-1; no definite D call. Germline V gene sequence: CDR1 SNHLY, CDR2 FYNNEI. Trimming took 0 bases from V and 8 from J, leaving 10 bases between them. CDR3 length equals 13 residues. Here the CDR3 DNA reads TGTGCCAGCAGTGAAGCGCGGATGTCGGAAGCTTTCTTT. Translated, it gives CASSEARMSEAFF.

The rearrangement joins TRBV5-1 to TRBJ2-3; perhaps D is TRBD1 or TRBD2 (5 bases each). Germline V CDR1 and CDR2: SGHRS, YFSETQ. Trimming shortened V by 4 bases and J by 0 bases, and 15 bases separated the two germline ends. The CDR3 consists of 16 residues. The CDR3 bases are TGCGCCAGCAGCCCAATTGGGGGAACTAGCACAGATACGCAGTATTTT. This sequence encodes CASSPIGGTSTDTQYF. The whole variable domain, remainder taken from reference TRBV5-1 and TRBJ2-3, is KAGVTQTPRYLIKTRGQQVTLSCSPISGHRSVSWYQQTPGQGLQFLFEYFSETQRNKGNFPGRFSGRQFSNSRSEMNVSTLELGDSALYLCASSPIGGTSTDTQYFGPGTRLTVL.

V is TRBV7-3 and J is TRBJ1-1, with 7 bases identical to TRBD1. Unmatched junction bases numbered 8, after V lost 2 bases and J lost 8 bases. Germline V gene lookup returns CDR1 SGHTA and CDR2 FQGTGA. This CDR3 contains 14 residues. CDR3: CASSLYFQGGEAFF. DNA of the CDR3: TGTGCCAGCAGCTTATATTTCCAGGGGGGCGAAGCTTTCTTT. The entire variable domain, with the rest obtained from reference TRBV7-3 and TRBJ1-1, is as follows: GAGVSQTPSNKVTEKGKYVELRCDPISGHTALYWYRQSLGQGPEFLIYFQGTGAADDSGLPNDRFFAVRPEGSVSTLKIQRTERGDSAVYLCASSLYFQGGEAFFGQGTRLTVV.

Of note for this clone: Other DNA sequences of this sample code for an identical CDR3. V gene TRBV5-1 combines with J gene TRBJ2-5; 10 nucleotides agree with TRBD2. This CDR3 spans 16 amino acids. The junction had 7 bases not matched to a gene; V was cut back by 0 bases and J by 5 bases. From germline, CDR1 is SGHRS and CDR2 YFSETQ. The CDR3 loop is CASSLALAGAGETQYF. CDR3 DNA: TGCGCCAGCAGCTTGGCCCTAGCGGGGGCAGGGGAGACCCAGTACTTC.

The chain joins TRBV9 to TRBJ1-6; unclear D gene. Germline lookup yields CDR1 SGDLS and CDR2 YYNGEE. V was cut by 0 bases and J by 14 bases, with 6 bases left in between. This CDR3 comprises 11 residues. CDR3 sequence: CASSVGSTLHF. CDR3 nucleotide sequence: TGTGCCAGCAGCGTAGGCTCGACCCTCCACTTT.

This clone has just one count. V and J are TRBV6-5 and TRBJ2-3, with D possibly being TRBD2 (5 bases). This CDR3 spans 13 amino acids. Germline CDR1 MNHEY, CDR2 SVGAGI. Trimming pared 9 bases from V and 2 bases from J, leaving 12 bases between. The CDR3 loop reads CASESGDTDTQYF. The CDR3 DNA reads as TGTGCCAGTGAAAGCGGAGACACAGATACGCAGTATTTT.

The chain employs TRBV10-1 and TRBJ1-3; D gene ambiguous. CDR3 length: 13 amino acids. V lost 0 bases, J lost 3 bases, and 3 bases lay in between. Germline CDR1 is WNHNN and CDR2 is SYGVQD (reference sequence). The CDR3 region is CASSESFGNTIYF. The CDR3 DNA sequence: TGCGCCAGCAGTGAGTCGTTTGGAAACACCATATATTTT.

Comments on this clone: The sample carries other DNA sequences with the same CDR3. This chain connects TRBV4-1 to TRBJ1-5, with D possibly being TRBD1 (6 bases). This CDR3 region has 18 residues. V gave up 0 bases and J gave up 5 bases, with 20 bases separating them. In germline, CDR1 is MGHRA, CDR2 YSYEKL. CDR3 sequence (DNA): TGCGCCAGCAGCCAAGACGCGGGGGCAGGTCTACTGTATCAGCCCCAGCATTTT. Protein sequence: CASSQDAGAGLLYQPQHF.